The rows below give T cell receptor beta chains drawn from one sample of a study of blood T cell repertoires in COVID-19. Clones were read by immunoSEQ multiplex PCR, and TCRdb kept only the in-frame ones, dropping some. The sample holds roughly 100,000 clones; around four fifths are singletons and the top ten take 26%. Sequencing input: peripheral blood. The receptors shown here come from a man between 60 and 70 years old with acute or convalescent COVID-19. CDR3s include the opening cysteine and the closing phenylalanine or tryptophan. Each record gives: clone size, V gene, J gene, D gene, CDR3 protein, CDR3 DNA. A D gene is named only where the DNA matches it firmly. Not every row has a clone size; where given, it reads once, few, many or a size class.

NA	TRBV19	TRBJ1-1	NA	CASSIYRAATEAFF	TGTGCCAGTAGTATTTACAGGGCCGCCACTGAAGCTTTCTTT
once	TRBV5-1	TRBJ2-7	TRBD2	CASRPGLAANEQYF	TGCGCCAGCAGACCGGGACTAGCGGCTAACGAGCAGTACTTC
NA	TRBV7-7	TRBJ2-2	TRBD1	CASSLSGTGLTGELFF	TGTGCTAGCAGCTTATCCGGGACAGGGTTGACCGGGGAGCTGTTTTTT
NA	TRBV27	TRBJ2-1	TRBD2	CASSFFWTSGSAWVNEQFF	TGTGCCAGCAGTTTTTTTTGGACTAGCGGGAGTGCATGGGTGAATGAGCAGTTCTTC
once	TRBV19	TRBJ2-7	TRBD1	CASSQGAGEQYF	TGTGCCAGTAGTCAGGGGGCAGGCGAGCAGTACTTC
NA	TRBV28	TRBJ2-7	NA	CASTGLNIYEQYF	TGTGCCAGCACGGGACTTAACATATACGAGCAGTACTTC
NA	TRBV2	TRBJ2-7	NA	CASSSGSEDEQYF	TGTGCCAGCAGTTCCGGGTCGGAGGACGAGCAGTACTTC
NA	TRBV28	TRBJ1-5	NA	CASSLGGSGYQPQHF	TGTGCCAGCAGTTTGGGAGGGTCGGGTTATCAGCCCCAGCATTTT
NA	TRBV19	TRBJ1-1	NA	CASSPPGRGNTEAFF	TGTGCCAGTAGTCCCCCAGGGAGGGGAAACACTGAAGCTTTCTTT
NA	TRBV18	TRBJ2-3	NA	CASSPGRLTDTQYF	TGTGCCAGCTCACCTGGCAGACTCACAGATACGCAGTATTTT
NA	TRBV29-1	TRBJ1-2	NA	CSVEGGSYGYTF	TGCAGCGTTGAAGGAGGGAGCTATGGCTACACCTTC
NA	TRBV30	TRBJ2-4	TRBD1	CAWSVNRGPQYF	TGTGCCTGGAGTGTAAACAGGGGGCCTCAGTACTTC
NA	TRBV19	TRBJ1-6	NA	CASSPYSGLQKNSPLHF	TGTGCCAGTAGTCCGTATTCGGGACTTCAGAAAAATTCACCCCTCCACTTT
NA	TRBV9	TRBJ2-7	TRBD2	CASSVGGSVHEQYF	TGTGCCAGCAGCGTAGGCGGGAGTGTTCACGAGCAGTACTTC
NA	TRBV28	TRBJ1-2	TRBD1	CASSLGQGANYGYTF	TGTGCCAGCAGTTTAGGTCAGGGGGCTAACTATGGCTACACCTTC
NA	TRBV12-3/TRBV12-4	TRBJ1-6	NA	CASSRADNSPLHF	TGTGCCAGCAGCAGGGCCGATAATTCACCCCTCCACTTT
NA	TRBV28	TRBJ1-2	NA	CASNTANYGYTF	TGTGCCAGCAACACCGCTAACTATGGCTACACCTTC
few	TRBV5-6	TRBJ1-1	NA	CASKRGSRRNTEAFF	TGTGCCAGCAAACGAGGGTCCAGGCGGAACACTGAAGCTTTCTTT
NA	TRBV6-5	TRBJ1-2	NA	CASSSTDTYGYTF	TGTGCCAGCAGTTCCACGGACACGTATGGCTACACCTTC
NA	TRBV29-1	TRBJ2-3	NA	CSAVGDTDTQYF	TGCAGCGCTGTCGGGGACACAGATACGCAGTATTTT
NA	TRBV27	TRBJ1-5	TRBD1	CASSVRGWNQPQHF	TGTGCCAGCAGTGTCAGGGGGTGGAATCAGCCCCAGCATTTT
NA	TRBV4-1	TRBJ2-1	NA	CASSRQVRDEQFF	TGCGCCAGCAGCCGACAGGTACGGGATGAGCAGTTCTTC
NA	TRBV29-1	TRBJ1-2	NA	CSVDTADGGYTF	TGCAGCGTTGATACAGCAGATGGGGGCTACACCTTC
once	TRBV7-2	TRBJ2-1	TRBD1	CASSFSTGGFF	TGTGCCAGCAGCTTCTCCACAGGGGGGTTCTTC
NA	TRBV29-1	TRBJ1-2	NA	CSVEDLQGQGNSGYTF	TGCAGCGTTGAAGATCTTCAGGGGCAGGGGAACTCTGGCTACACCTTC
NA	TRBV7-9	TRBJ1-4	TRBD1	CASSFPPGTVNEKLFF	TGTGCCAGCAGCTTTCCTCCGGGGACAGTTAATGAAAAACTGTTTTTT
NA	TRBV24-1	TRBJ2-1	TRBD1	CATSGAGQGYNEQFF	TGTGCCACCAGTGGAGCAGGACAGGGCTACAATGAGCAGTTCTTC
NA	TRBV7-9	TRBJ1-3	NA	CASSPRGFVGNTIYF	TGTGCCAGCAGCCCCAGGGGTTTTGTTGGAAACACCATATATTTT
NA	TRBV6-5	TRBJ2-1	NA	CASSRGINEQFF	TGTGCCAGCAGCCGCGGGATTAATGAGCAGTTCTTC
NA	TRBV28	TRBJ1-4	NA	CASSDAVRSGEKLFF	TGTGCCAGCAGCGACGCAGTGCGCTCGGGGGAAAAACTGTTTTTT
NA	TRBV5-1	TRBJ2-1	NA	CASVRYNEQFF	TGCGCCAGCGTCAGATACAATGAGCAGTTCTTC
NA	TRBV11-2	TRBJ1-1	TRBD1	CASSLDSGTATINTEAFF	TGTGCCAGCAGCTTAGATTCCGGGACAGCAACGATAAACACTGAAGCTTTCTTT
few	TRBV19	TRBJ1-5	NA	CASSWSMRGNQPQHF	TGTGCCAGTAGTTGGTCTATGCGGGGAAATCAGCCCCAGCATTTT
NA	TRBV14	TRBJ2-1	NA	CASSQDLGASEQFF	TGTGCCAGCAGCCAAGATCTTGGGGCGAGCGAGCAGTTCTTC
NA	TRBV28	TRBJ2-7	TRBD1	CASSSNRDRDTYEQYF	TGTGCCAGCAGCTCTAACCGGGACAGGGACACCTACGAGCAGTACTTC
NA	TRBV4-2	TRBJ2-1	TRBD2	CASTPVGSGSKNEQFF	TGTGCCAGCACCCCGGTGGGTAGCGGGAGTAAAAATGAGCAGTTCTTC
NA	TRBV28	TRBJ1-6	TRBD1	CASSLLDRGTPLHF	TGTGCCAGCAGTTTATTGGACAGGGGGACACCCCTCCACTTT
NA	TRBV18	TRBJ2-5	TRBD1	CASSPGQGETQYF	TGTGCCAGCTCACCGGGACAGGGGGAGACCCAGTACTTC
few	TRBV6-5	TRBJ1-5	NA	CASSRPQGRDQPQHF	TGTGCCAGCAGTCGCCCTCAGGGGCGCGATCAGCCCCAGCATTTT
NA	TRBV19	TRBJ1-1	TRBD1	CASSIGDRVDTEAFF	TGTGCCAGTAGTATAGGGGACAGGGTGGACACTGAAGCTTTCTTT
NA	TRBV7-6	TRBJ2-3	TRBD2	CASSKTSETDTQYF	TGTGCCAGCAGCAAAACTAGCGAGACAGATACGCAGTATTTT
few	TRBV27	TRBJ2-7	TRBD1	CASSSTGTGVYEQYF	TGTGCCAGCAGTTCTACCGGGACAGGAGTCTACGAGCAGTACTTC
once	TRBV5-1	TRBJ2-1	NA	CASSQQDYRTVYNEQFF	TGCGCCAGCAGCCAACAAGACTACCGAACTGTGTACAATGAGCAGTTCTTC
once	TRBV11-1	TRBJ2-1	NA	CASSLGDSLNEQFF	TGTGCCAGCAGCTTAGGGGACTCCCTCAATGAGCAGTTCTTC
NA	TRBV18	TRBJ2-5	TRBD1	CASSTNTGGGETQYF	TGTGCCAGCTCAACTAACACAGGGGGCGGCGAGACCCAGTACTTC
NA	TRBV29-1	TRBJ2-5	NA	CSVFRDTLYPSQYF	TGCAGCGTTTTCCGTGACACGCTTTATCCGTCCCAGTACTTC
NA	TRBV28	TRBJ1-5	TRBD1	CAHGRGRVDQPQHF	TGTGCCCACGGTAGGGGGCGAGTCGATCAGCCCCAGCATTTT
NA	TRBV5-1	TRBJ2-3	TRBD1	CASSLDRGTDTQYF	TGCGCCAGCAGCTTGGACAGGGGGACAGATACGCAGTATTTT
NA	TRBV29-1	TRBJ2-5	TRBD1	CSAITGVETQYF	TGCAGCGCAATAACAGGGGTAGAGACCCAGTACTTC
NA	TRBV3-1/TRBV3-2	TRBJ1-4	TRBD1	CASSPDRNEKLFF	TGTGCCAGCAGCCCGGACAGGAATGAAAAACTGTTTTTT
NA	TRBV27	TRBJ2-1	NA	CASNPGTTVNEQFF	TGTGCCAGCAACCCTGGGACAACCGTGAATGAGCAGTTCTTC
NA	TRBV29-1	TRBJ2-7	NA	CSVELRAGGTYEQYF	TGCAGCGTTGAACTGCGGGCAGGCGGAACCTACGAGCAGTACTTC